This T cell receptor (beta chain) was captured in a study of Graves' ophthalmopathy and Graves' hyperthyroidism. On the study more broadly: At the time of initial diagnosis and before any treatment, peripheral blood was collected.

Investigators amplified TCR beta CDR3 regions from RNA transcripts. In the first round, RT-PCR was carried out with HTBI primers, and a multiplex PCR formed the second round. TCRdb reprocessed the multiplex PCR reads with MiXCR, giving one entry per CDR3 protein. Found here are some 360,000 distinct CDR3 sequences, approximately 17% of them singletons; the top ten hold 2.4%. Out of around 9.5 ml of fresh peripheral blood, PBMCs were obtained. This clonotype was seen at least ten times. Trimming cost V 4 bases and J 4 bases; bases outside gene matches: 10. The CDR3 extends over 16 amino acids. CDR1 is SGHRS, CDR2 YFSETQ, per germline.

The TCR originated in an adult woman with stable Graves' hyperthyroidism. The V gene is TRBV5-1, the J gene TRBJ1-2; 10 bases line up with TRBD1. Sequenced: peripheral blood. In DNA, the CDR3 is TGCGCCAGCAGCCCGCGGACAGGGGGAATTTCCTATGGCTACACCTTC. Amino acids: CASSPRTGGISYGYTF.